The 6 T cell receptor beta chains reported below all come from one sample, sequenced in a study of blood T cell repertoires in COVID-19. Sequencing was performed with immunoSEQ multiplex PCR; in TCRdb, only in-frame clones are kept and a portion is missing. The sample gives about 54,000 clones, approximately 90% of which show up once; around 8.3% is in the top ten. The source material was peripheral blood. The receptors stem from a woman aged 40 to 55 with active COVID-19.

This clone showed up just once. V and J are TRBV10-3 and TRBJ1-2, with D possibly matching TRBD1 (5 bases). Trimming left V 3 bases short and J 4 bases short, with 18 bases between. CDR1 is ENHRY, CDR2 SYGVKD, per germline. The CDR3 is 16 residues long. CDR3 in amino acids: CAISDGDSPRGYGYTF. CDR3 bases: TGTGCCATCAGTGACGGGGACTCCCCGAGGGGCTATGGCTACACCTTC.

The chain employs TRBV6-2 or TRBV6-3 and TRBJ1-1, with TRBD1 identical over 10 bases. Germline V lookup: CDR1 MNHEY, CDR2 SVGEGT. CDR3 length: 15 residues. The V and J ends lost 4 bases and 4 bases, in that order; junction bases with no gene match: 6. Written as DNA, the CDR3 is TGTGCCAGCAGTTCCCGGGGACAGGGGTTCACTGAAGCTTTCTTT. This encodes CASSSRGQGFTEAFF.

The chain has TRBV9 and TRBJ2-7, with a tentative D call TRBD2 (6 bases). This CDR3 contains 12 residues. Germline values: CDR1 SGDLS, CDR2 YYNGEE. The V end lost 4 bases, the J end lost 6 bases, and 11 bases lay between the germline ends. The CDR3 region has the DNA TGTGCCAGCAGCCCGTCGGAGGGCGAGCAGTACTTC. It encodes CASSPSEGEQYF. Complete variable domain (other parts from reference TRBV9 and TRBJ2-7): DSGVTQTPKHLITATGQRVTLRCSPRSGDLSVYWYQQSLDQGLQFLIQYYNGEERAKGNILERFSAQQFPDLHSELNLSSLELGDSALYFCASSPSEGEQYFGPGTRLTVT.

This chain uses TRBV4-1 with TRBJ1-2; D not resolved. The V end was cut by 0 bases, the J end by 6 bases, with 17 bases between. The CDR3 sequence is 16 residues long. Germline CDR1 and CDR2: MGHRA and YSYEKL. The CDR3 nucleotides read TGCGCCAGCAGCCAAGATCATGTGATCCGCAGGCATGGCTACACCTTC. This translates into CASSQDHVIRRHGYTF.

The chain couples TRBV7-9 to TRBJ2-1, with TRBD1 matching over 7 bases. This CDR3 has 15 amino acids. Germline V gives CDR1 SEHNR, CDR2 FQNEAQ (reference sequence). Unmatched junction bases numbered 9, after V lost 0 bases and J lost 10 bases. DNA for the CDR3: TGTGCCAGCAGCTTAGCGGGACAGAGCACTAAGGAGCAGTTCTTC. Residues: CASSLAGQSTKEQFF.

The CDR3: CASREGQPPYNEQFF. CDR3 DNA sequence: TGTGCCAGCAGGGAGGGACAGCCTCCTTACAATGAGCAGTTCTTC. The rearrangement links TRBV6-5 to TRBJ2-1, with a weak D call TRBD1 (7 bases). The CDR3 has 15 amino acids. The V gene's germline CDR1 is MNHEY and CDR2 SVGAGI. The germline V and J ends were trimmed by 6 bases and 4 bases, with 16 bases remaining between them.